This T cell receptor (beta chain) was identified in a study of OX40 agonist ivuxolimab in advanced cancers. Regarding the research as a whole: Ivuxolimab, which targeted the costimulatory receptor OX40 (CD134), was an agonistic, fully human IgG2 monoclonal antibody. Intravenous ivuxolimab was administered to patients every 2 weeks at six dose levels: 0.01, 0.1, 0.3, 1.5, 3 and 10 mg/kg. Of the approximately 50 dose-escalation patients, hepatocellular carcinoma was present in about 19, melanoma in roughly 15, renal cell carcinoma in 9 and head and neck cancer in 9. In the dose-escalation cohort, roughly 82% of patients were male, and the mean age was roughly 60 years with a range of roughly 23 to 79. Prior anti-PD-1, anti-PD-L1 or anti-CTLA-4 therapy was permitted, and checkpoint inhibitors had been received by less than 45% of dose-escalation patients. Partial responses occurred in three dose-escalation patients: two with cutaneous melanoma and one with hepatocellular carcinoma. Peripheral TCRbeta sequencing aimed to test whether ivuxolimab altered TCR sequence diversity and caused clonal T-cell expansion. The paper covers the monotherapy dose-escalation part of the phase I ivuxolimab trial, which included N ≈ 54 patients.

A note on this clone: Its antigen remains unidentified. Base-call qualities are not available, and no considerably larger clone is one nucleotide away.

Via the germline V gene, CDR1 is WSHSY and CDR2 SAAADI. Including cysteine and phenylalanine, the CDR3 has 14 amino acids. CDR3 DNA only is kept here, 42 bases in frame from base 1. For this chain, trimming is 10 bases at the V end and 1 base at the J end, and the number of junction bases without a gene match is 8. Patients with a history of autoimmune disease or receiving systemic immunosuppression were excluded from the trial. Peripheral blood for TCR sequencing was collected from all dose cohorts at baseline, on cycle 4 day 1, and on cycle 7 day 1. Samples came from an open-label, multicenter, first-in-human phase I dose-escalation trial of ivuxolimab. Adults with locally advanced or metastatic melanoma, renal cell carcinoma, hepatocellular carcinoma or head and neck squamous cell carcinoma were enrolled in the trial. Before TCR sequencing, CD4+ and CD8+ T cells were separately sorted from peripheral blood.

For sequencing of the TCRbeta CDR3 region, genomic DNA was extracted from the sorted cells. The immunoSEQ Assay was used to sequence the TCRbeta CDR3 regions. The immuneACCESS repertoire file appears here via TCRdb, limited to in-frame rearrangements. These files lack a portion of the clones; in checked studies, under half of the deficit traces to unresolved V genes, and the cause of the others is not known. A total of roughly 64,000 clones appear in this sample, approximately 79% of them only once. Together, the top ten hold roughly 2.1% of the sample. Results the study describes overall, beyond this receptor: At doses of 0.1 to 3.0 mg/kg, clonal expansion of both CD4+ and CD8+ blood T cells was observed from baseline to week 6. Low levels of normalized T-cell clonal expansion were also seen in some patients who did not respond. Antigen specificity was not determined for the clonally expanded peripheral T cells. In the 0.1-3.0 mg/kg groups, partial responders had among the lowest normalized peripheral clonal expansion, particularly in CD8+ T cells. After ivuxolimab, expanded clones were on average more numerous among CD8+ T cells than among CD4+ T cells.

Sequencing used CD4+ or CD8+ T cells sorted from blood, obtained in a trial of the OX40 agonist ivuxolimab. This receptor was obtained from an adult with an advanced solid tumor such as melanoma, head and neck, liver or kidney cancer. In this chain, TRBV10-2 is recombined with TRBJ2-3, and 7 bases in between align with TRBD2. The CDR3 loop reads CATSRGGGTDTQYF. The sequence in DNA is TGCGCCACCTCACGTGGGGGGGGCACAGATACGCAGTATTTT.